This T cell receptor (beta chain) was sequenced in a study of shared clonotypes between healthy human individuals. Worth noting for this clone: The target antigen is unknown.

Regarding the study as a whole: What naive subsets generally showed was a larger estimated richness than memory subsets showed.

Germline-derived CDR1 and CDR2 are MNHNS and SASEGT. The CDR3 spans 16 residues. V trimming: 4 bases; J trimming: 4 bases; junction bases outside the gene matches: 11. The sorted-subset replicate PCRs were given about 200 ng DNA, which is 25,000 to 35,000 T cell genomes. In the original analysis: ImmunoSEQ only sent back junction sequences with no quality scores, so filtering was done differently. The repertoire was sequenced with immunoSEQ multiplex PCR; TCRdb's copy has only in-frame clones and lacks some. The V and J calls and the clone size are those of that table, but D and trimming were determined from the DNA. Here the sample spans 2 million to 3 million clones, approximately 90% being singletons.

Specimen: naive CD4+ T cells sorted from blood. Stated subset: CD45RA+ positively selected. This chain links TRBV6-1 with TRBJ2-7; 9 bases are a match to TRBD2. The TCR comes from a man aged 18 to 30 in good health. The CDR3 protein is CASSGWRLAGRYEQYF. The CDR3 DNA is TGTGCCAGCAGTGGCTGGCGGCTAGCGGGAAGGTACGAGCAGTACTTC.